This T cell receptor beta chain was sequenced in a study of T cell changes during pregnancy in multiple sclerosis (dated by TCRdb to between 2019 and 2020). A note on the overall study: In women with multiple sclerosis, the researchers looked at how the T cell repertoire shifted as pregnancy progressed.

The CDR3 starts with the cysteine, ends with the phenylalanine, and has 15 residues. The DNA shown is the 45-base CDR3, in frame from base 1. Via the germline V gene (reference sequence), CDR1 is GTSNPN and CDR2 SVGIG. Trimming takes 2 bases from V and 0 bases from J, and the germline ends sit 14 bases apart. Receptor amplification or capture employed the immunoSEQ multiplex PCR assay. TCRdb took this table from immuneACCESS and kept in-frame rearrangements with V and J called. Such tables lack part of the clones; where checked against another copy, unresolved V genes explain under half of the gap, and the rest is unexplained. This sample lists 30,000 or so clones; 75% to 90% were detected once. The top ten clones comprise under 12% of the sample. As to this clone: Its recognized antigen is unknown. No qualities accompany the bases; no much larger clone lies one base away.

This receptor was obtained from a female donor with multiple sclerosis, enrolled in a pregnancy study. This material consisted of CD8+ T cells from peripheral blood mononuclear cells, taken in the second trimester of pregnancy. This sequence uses TRBV30 and TRBJ2-7; TRBD1 might be the D gene, on 6 matching bases. In nucleotides, the sequence is TGTGCCTGGAGTCTCCCCGACAGGAGCTCCTACGAGCAGTACTTC. The encoded protein is CAWSLPDRSSYEQYF.